The TCR beta chain under discussion was sequenced for a study of T-cell memory formation after mild COVID-19. TCRdb re-derived calls from the 5' RACE reads in MiXCR, one entry per CDR3 protein. The sample shows over 120,000 distinct CDR3 sequences, less than 20% of them seen only once. Study-wide results and caveats: Day 15 to 85 contracting clones showed balanced CD4/CD8; day 15 to 37 expanders favored CD4+.

Unmatched junction bases numbered 2, after V lost 1 base and J lost 4 bases. The CDR3 consists of 14 residues. Germline V gives CDR1 SGHVS, CDR2 FQNEAQ. Of note for this clonotype: Its target is unknown.

The sequenced material came from PBMCs or a T cell subset sorted from them (not recorded which). This chain joins TRBV7-8 and TRBJ1-1, with 8 bases matching TRBD1. The TCR originated in an adult woman who had mild COVID-19 (a few samples of this study predate the infection). Cell type and time point are not known. CDR3 protein: CASSLEDRATEAFF. The CDR3 DNA follows: TGTGCCAGCAGCTTAGAGGACAGGGCCACTGAAGCTTTCTTT.